This entry lists 13 T cell receptor gamma chains sequenced from one sample in a study of Vγ9Vδ2 T cells in congenital toxoplasmosis. TRGC- and TRDC-specific primers primed one-tube template-switch reverse transcription to make cDNA. The TRGC primer was designed to bind both TRGC1 and TRGC2 constant genes. TCRdb reprocessed the reads using CATT. There are 150 to 200 gamma-chain clones in the sample, none observed a single time. Material: gamma-delta T cells from blood. Receptors were obtained from a child younger than 10 born to a mother with Toxoplasma gondii infection during pregnancy, either congenitally infected or uninfected (not recorded which).

On this clone: The protein held in TCRdb is that of a much larger clone and does not match this DNA's translation at residue 7, likely because of a read error; the protein shown is translated from the DNA. The chain combines TRGV2 with TRGJP2. As TCRdb names no J gene, one was assigned here on the basis of a DNA match to germline. The CDR3 sequence is 16 residues long. After removal of 0 bases from V and 5 bases from J, the junction contained 9 bases not matched to a gene. Germline CDR1 and CDR2: EGSNGY and YDSYNSKV. The CDR3 loop reads CATWDGWCGSDWIKTF. Written as DNA, the CDR3 is TGTGCCACCTGGGACGGGTGGTGCGGAAGTGATTGGATCAAGACGTTT.

Comments on this clone: The TCRdb record carries a much larger clone's protein, which differs from this DNA's translation at residue 8; a read error is the likely cause, and the protein listed here is the DNA translation. The J gene is TRGJP1, the V gene TRGV10. TRGV10 has ORF status, its function being uncertain. The CDR3 loop spans 14 amino acids. The CDR3 bases are TGTGCTGCGTGGGATTATACCGCTGGTTGGTTCAAGATATTT. Translation: CAAWDYTAGWFKIF.

A few counts support this clone. This DNA translates differently at residue 4 from the TCRdb protein, which is that of a much larger clone; a read error is likely, and the protein shown is the DNA's own translation. This chain links TRGV8 with TRGJ1 or TRGJ2. Germline matching of the DNA provided the J gene here, since TCRdb leaves it blank. This CDR3 comprises 13 residues. Germline V CDR1 and CDR2: VENAVY, YDSYNSRV. The CDR3 DNA reads as TGTGCCACCCGGGATACGCATTATTATAAGAAACTCTTT. It specifies CATRDTHYYKKLF.

This clone occurred a few times. The protein TCRdb gives is from a much larger clone and does not agree with this DNA's translation at residue 4, likely a read error; the protein shown here comes from the DNA. The chain links TRGV2 to TRGJP2. The J gene is not listed in TCRdb, so it was assigned here from a DNA match to germline. CDR3 length: 16 amino acids. Germline values: CDR1 EGSNGY, CDR2 YDSYNSKV. The CDR3 DNA reads TGTGCCACCCGGGACGGGCGGTGCGGAAGTGATTGGATCAAGACGTTT. Encoded protein: CATRDGRCGSDWIKTF.

With regard to this clone: Translating this DNA gives a protein that differs at residue 10 from the TCRdb one, which belongs to a much larger clone; a read error is likely, and the protein shown is this translation. The chain joins TRGV10 to TRGJP1. TRGV10 qualifies as an ORF whose function is uncertain. The CDR3 has 11 amino acids. CDR3 protein: CAAWDYWFKLF. For the CDR3, the DNA is TGTGCTGCGTGGGATTATTGGTTCAAGTTATTT.

About this clone: This DNA's translation and the protein TCRdb lists, from a much larger clone, do not match at residue 4, likely due to a read error; the protein shown is translated from the DNA. This chain connects TRGV3 to TRGJ1 or TRGJ2. The CDR3 runs 14 residues. The germline V gene has CDR1 VTNTFY and CDR2 YDVSTARD (reference sequence). The CDR3 region has the DNA TGTGCCACCGGGGACAGGCCGGGGTATTATAAGAAACTCTTT. Its translation is CATGDRPGYYKKLF.

The J gene was reported as TRGJ1 or TRGJ2; the V gene went uncalled. This CDR3 spans 15 amino acids. The CDR3 sequence is CALWEVRGSYYKKLF. CDR3 DNA sequence: TGTGCCTTGTGGGAGGTTCGAGGGAGTTATTATAAGAAACTCTTT.

By its share, this clone is medium-sized. The translation of this DNA and the TCRdb protein of a much larger clone differ at residues 5 and 6, probably owing to a read error; the protein shown here is translated from the DNA. The gene calls are TRGV9 and TRGJP. CDR3 length: 15 amino acids. Trimming removed 4 bases from V and 6 bases from J; junction bases left unmatched: 3. Germline V gene sequence: CDR1 GITISATS, CDR2 ISYDGTV (reference sequence). CDR3 region: CALWDRELGKKIKVF. In DNA, the CDR3 is TGTGCCTTGTGGGATCGAGAGTTGGGCAAAAAAATCAAGGTATTT.

A note on this clone: The protein TCRdb gives is from a much larger clone and does not agree with this DNA's translation at residue 9, likely a read error; the protein shown here comes from the DNA. The V and J genes are TRGV9 and TRGJP. The CDR3 has 15 amino acids. Germline CDR1 reads GITISATS; CDR2 reads ISYDGTV (reference sequence). In DNA form, the CDR3 reads TGTGCCTTGTGGGAGCAAGAGTTGGACAAAAAGATCAAGGTATTT. This codes for CALWEQELDKKIKVF.

As regards this clone: The mismatch at residue 6 between this DNA's translation and the TCRdb protein of a much larger clone likely reflects a read error; the protein shown is translated from the DNA. This sequence joins TRGV9 and TRGJP. The CDR3 contains 15 residues. The V gene end was trimmed by 3 bases and the J gene end by 7 bases; junction bases not matched to a gene: 3. Germline CDR1 GITISATS, CDR2 ISYDGTV (reference sequence). This CDR3 is CALWEHELGKKIKVF. For the CDR3, the DNA is TGTGCCTTGTGGGAGCATGAGTTGGGCAAAAAAATCAAGGTATTT.

Note on this clone: Translating this DNA gives a protein that differs at residue 2 from the TCRdb one, which belongs to a much larger clone; a read error is likely, and the protein shown is this translation. The V call is TRGV4, the J call TRGJ1 or TRGJ2. Assignment of the J gene here rests on matching the DNA to germline, because TCRdb gives none. This CDR3 is built from 14 residues. Germline V gene data show CDR1 as EGSTGY and CDR2 as YDSYTSSV. CDR3 sequence reads: CTTWDGPDYYKKLF. The DNA for the CDR3 is TGTACCACCTGGGATGGGCCGGATTATTATAAGAAACTCTTT.

This clone has only a few counts. This likely stems from a read error, as it lies one base from a far larger clone. The sample has other DNA sequences that encode this CDR3 too. The rearrangement joins TRGV8 to TRGJ1 or TRGJ2. CDR1 is VENAVY and CDR2 is YDSYNSRV in the germline V gene. This CDR3 has 11 amino acids. The CDR3 nucleotides read TGTGCCACATGGGATTTTTATAAGAAACTCTTT. Translating gives CATWDFYKKLF.

A note on this clone: The protein TCRdb lists belongs to a much larger clone and differs from this DNA's translation at residue 11, which points to a read error; the protein shown is made from the DNA. The same CDR3 can be traced to other DNA sequences in this sample. The chain is built from TRGV10 and TRGJP1. TRGV10 is an ORF; its function is uncertain. This CDR3 contains 14 residues. CDR3 residues: CAAWDYTTGWLKIF. The DNA of the CDR3 is TGTGCTGCGTGGGATTATACCACTGGTTGGTTAAAGATATTT.